The clone carrying this T cell receptor (beta chain) was recorded at least ten times. Antigen specificity is unknown. The sample is drawn from a study of blood T cells in healthy people across ages. As for the study in general: In model experiments, template switching was able to capture about one barcoded beta molecule for every two T cells that were present. Study-wide findings and caveats: Diversity was estimated from one million T cells, and these estimates were considered underestimates. TCR beta diversity was tightly associated with the proportion of naive T cells.

It was with a sample-barcoded 5' primer and a J-beta primer mix that a second PCR of roughly 6 to 12 cycles was run. One entry per CDR3 protein, called by TCRdb with MiXCR from the 5' RACE reads. The profile covers approximately 1.5 million distinct CDR3 sequences, with roughly 43% appearing a single time and about 4% taken by the ten largest. The CDR3 spans 13 residues. V gave up 5 bases and J gave up 6 bases, with 14 bases separating them. The germline gives CDR1 MNHEY, CDR2 SMNVEV (reference sequence). This receptor was taken from a woman aged 18-29 years in good health. V is TRBV27 and J is TRBJ2-7; tentative D call: TRBD1 (6 bases). The sample consisted of blood. This CDR3 is CASSPLQGSEQYF. In nucleotides, the CDR3 is TGTGCCAGCAGTCCCTTACAGGGTTCCGAGCAGTACTTC.